Listed here are 31 T cell receptor beta chains from one sample, sequenced in a study of T cells of healthy individuals. TCRdb re-called the 5' RACE reads with MiXCR, one entry per CDR3 protein. The table shows about 96,000 distinct CDR3 sequences, with about 16% occurring only once. The receptors here all came from a human donor in good health.

The V gene is TRBV7-9, the J gene TRBJ2-1, with 9 positions matching TRBD2. Looked up from germline, CDR1 is SEHNR and CDR2 is FQNEAQ (reference sequence). The J segment lost 6 bases and the V segment lost 11 bases, leaving 11 bases of the junction unmatched. CDR3 length: 14 residues. The CDR3 region is CAGERGTSCNEQFF. The CDR3 coding sequence is TGTGCCGGCGAGCGCGGGACTAGCTGCAATGAGCAGTTCTTC.

The rearrangement joins TRBV20-1 to TRBJ2-7; weak D call: TRBD1 (5 bases). Looked up from germline, CDR1 is DFQATT and CDR2 is SNEGSKA (reference sequence). There are 12 residues in the CDR3. CDR3 region: CSVQPGSVEQYF. CDR3 nucleotide sequence: TGCAGCGTCCAGCCAGGGTCGGTCGAGCAGTACTTC.

The chain joins TRBV3-1 to TRBJ2-1; D is perhaps TRBD1 or TRBD2 (6 bases each). The germline gives CDR1 LGHDT, CDR2 YNNKEL (reference sequence). This CDR3 spans 15 amino acids. Trimming shortened V by 0 bases and J by 5 bases, and 11 bases separated the two germline ends. The CDR3 sequence: CASSQDWGADNEQFF. The CDR3 coding sequence is TGTGCCAGCAGCCAAGACTGGGGGGCCGACAATGAGCAGTTCTTC.

There are a few counts of this clonotype. The rearrangement uses TRBV27 and TRBJ1-1, with D unclear. V lost 3 bases and J 4 bases, leaving 9 bases between the germline ends. Germline assignment: CDR1 MNHEY and CDR2 SMNVEV (reference sequence). This CDR3 spans 13 amino acids. The CDR3 nucleotides are TGTGCCAGCAGTTTGACGACGGGCACTGAAGCTTTCTTT. This codes for CASSLTTGTEAFF.

This clonotype came up many times. The chain couples TRBV12-5 to TRBJ1-1, with D uncertain. This CDR3 spans 13 amino acids. Germline lookup yields CDR1 LGHNT and CDR2 FRNRAP. The V and J ends lost 1 base and 3 bases respectively, with 6 bases between them. DNA of the CDR3: TGTGCTAGTGGTTTGGGACCGGACACTGAAGCTTTCTTT. It translates to CASGLGPDTEAFF.

This clonotype was seen a handful of times. This sequence joins TRBV3-1 and TRBJ2-3; no firm D call. With 2 bases removed from V and 2 bases from J, the gap between germline ends came to 8 bases. The length of the CDR3 is 14 residues. The V gene's germline CDR1 is LGHDT and CDR2 YNNKEL (reference sequence). The CDR3: CASSQSPTTDTQYF. CDR3 DNA: TGTGCCAGCAGCCAATCCCCTACCACAGATACGCAGTATTTT.

The table lists this clonotype with many counts. The chain has TRBV5-8 and TRBJ2-3; no clear D gene. CDR3 length equals 14 residues. CDR1 is SGHTS and CDR2 is YDEGEE in the germline V gene. V shed 2 bases and J shed 2 bases, with 9 bases lying between them. The CDR3 region has the DNA TGTGCCAGCAGCTTTGGTAGGGCCACAGATACGCAGTATTTT. This gives the protein CASSFGRATDTQYF.

The chain recombines TRBV29-1 with TRBJ2-7, with D possibly TRBD1 on 5 matching bases. The length of the CDR3 is 11 residues. Germline CDR1 is SQVTM and CDR2 is ANQGSEA. V was cut by 7 bases and J by 4 bases, with 11 bases left in between. The CDR3 region is CSAHSGYEQYF. The CDR3 DNA is TGCAGCGCCCACTCAGGGTACGAGCAGTACTTC.

This clonotype has only a few counts. The J gene is TRBJ1-1, the V gene TRBV5-1, with unresolved D. V lost 4 bases and J lost 0, with 7 bases in between. The germline V gene encodes CDR1 SGHRS and CDR2 YFSETQ. The CDR3 is 13 residues long. The CDR3 is CASSPNLNTEAFF. CDR3 nucleotide sequence: TGCGCCAGCAGCCCCAACTTGAACACTGAAGCTTTCTTT.

The gene calls are TRBV20-1 and TRBJ2-7; a weak D match, TRBD2 (5 bases). Trimming took off 0 bases at V and 9 bases at J, with 9 bases between the two ends. The germline gives CDR1 DFQATT, CDR2 SNEGSKA (reference sequence). The length of the CDR3 is 11 residues. Here the CDR3 reads CSARDWEWQYF. In nucleotides, the CDR3 is TGCAGTGCTAGAGACTGGGAGTGGCAGTACTTC.

The chain joins TRBV6-6 to TRBJ1-5; the D gene is possibly TRBD1 (5 bases). Looked up from germline, CDR1 is MNHNY and CDR2 is SVGAGI (reference sequence). CDR3 length: 14 residues. Trimming took 5 bases from V and 6 from J, leaving 14 bases between them. Here the CDR3 DNA reads TGTGCCAGCAGTGAAGGGGCCCACGGTCAGCCCCAGCATTTT. The encoded protein is CASSEGAHGQPQHF.

The genes are TRBV21-1 and TRBJ2-5. TRBV21-1 is reported as a pseudogene. This CDR3 is built from 12 residues. The CDR3 is CASSDCQETQYF. For the CDR3, the DNA is TGTGCCAGCAGCGACTGCCAAGAGACCCAGTACTTC.

The genes are TRBV7-9 and TRBJ1-1; weak D call: TRBD1 (6 bases). The length of the CDR3 is 16 residues. Germline CDR1 SEHNR, CDR2 FQNEAQ (reference sequence). Deletions cut 5 bases from V and 0 bases from J, with 16 bases between. The CDR3 sequence is CASSPLRQDLNTEAFF. The DNA for the CDR3 is TGTGCCAGCAGCCCCCTTCGACAGGATTTGAACACTGAAGCTTTCTTT.

This chain links TRBV6-2 or TRBV6-3 with TRBJ1-5; the D is unclear. The CDR3 is 13 residues long. V lost 7 bases and J lost 0, with 7 bases in between. Germline CDR1 MNHEY, CDR2 SVGEGT. Here the CDR3 reads CASTTNSNQPQHF. The CDR3 coding sequence is TGTGCCAGCACCACGAATAGCAATCAGCCCCAGCATTTT.

The chain employs TRBV4-1 and TRBJ2-5; the D gene could be TRBD1 or TRBD2 (6 bases each). CDR1 is MGHRA, CDR2 YSYEKL, per germline. V was trimmed by 0 bases and J by 5 bases, leaving 13 bases between them. CDR3 length equals 15 residues. The CDR3 loop is CASSQDLDSGETQYF. The CDR3 coding sequence is TGCGCCAGCAGCCAAGATTTGGACAGCGGGGAGACCCAGTACTTC.

This clonotype has at least ten counts. This CDR3 reads CSARSPGSSYNSPLHF. The CDR3 DNA follows: TGCAGTGCTAGAAGCCCAGGGAGCTCCTATAATTCACCCCTCCACTTT. The rearrangement links TRBV20-1 to TRBJ1-6; D is possibly TRBD1 (5 bases). This CDR3 is built from 16 residues. V lost 2 bases, J lost 0 bases, and 11 bases lay in between. Germline V gene lookup returns CDR1 DFQATT and CDR2 SNEGSKA (reference sequence).

This chain links TRBV15 with TRBJ1-4; D is uncertain. Germline loops: CDR1 LNHNV, CDR2 YYDKDF (reference sequence). Trimming removed 3 bases from V and 8 bases from J, with 13 bases in between. The CDR3 covers 14 residues. CDR3 nucleotide sequence: TGTGCCACCAGCAGGACACCCGAGAAGGAAAAACTGTTTTTT. It codes for CATSRTPEKEKLFF.

The chain joins TRBV5-1 to TRBJ2-1; possible D gene TRBD1, 5 bases. The CDR3 length is 15 residues. CDR1 SGHRS and CDR2 YFSETQ come from the germline V gene. The V gene lost 3 bases and the J gene lost 0 bases, with 10 bases spanning the gap. CDR3 region: CASSSTVSSYNEQFF. In DNA form, the CDR3 reads TGCGCCAGCAGCTCGACAGTGAGCTCCTACAATGAGCAGTTCTTC.

CDR3: CASSLKVGSYNEQFF. CDR3 DNA sequence: TGTGCCAGCAGCTTAAAGGTAGGGAGCTACAATGAGCAGTTCTTC. This sequence joins TRBV7-3 and TRBJ2-1, with D possibly being TRBD2 (5 bases). Germline assignment: CDR1 SGHTA and CDR2 FQGTGA. The CDR3 is 15 amino acids. With 1 base removed from V and 3 bases from J, the gap between germline ends came to 10 bases.

This clonotype was seen many times. The chain is built from TRBV12-3 or TRBV12-4 and TRBJ2-2; unclear D gene. The length of the CDR3 is 14 residues. Trimming stripped 7 bases from V and 0 bases from J, with 9 bases between. The CDR3 DNA follows: TGTGCCAGCAACCGCCCGTCGAACACCGGGGAGCTGTTTTTT. Residues: CASNRPSNTGELFF.

V is TRBV7-9 and J is TRBJ2-7, with D perhaps given as TRBD1 or TRBD2 (5 bases each). The CDR3 is made up of 14 amino acids. With 4 bases removed from V and 3 bases from J, the gap between germline ends came to 13 bases. Germline V lookup: CDR1 SEHNR, CDR2 FQNEAQ (reference sequence). Written as DNA, the CDR3 is TGTGCCAGCAGCTCCCGGGACCGGCGCTACGAGCAGTACTTC. Its protein product is CASSSRDRRYEQYF.

This clonotype has just a few counts. A junction end diverges from the germline sequence, so it may reflect a read error. In DNA, the CDR3 is TGCAGTGCTAGAGATCGGACGAACTCTGGCTACACCTTC. It specifies CSARDRTNSGYTF. The rearrangement links TRBV20-1 to TRBJ1-2, with no clear D. This CDR3 is built from 13 residues. Looked up from germline, CDR1 is DFQATT and CDR2 is SNEGSKA (reference sequence).

The rearrangement uses TRBV20-1 and TRBJ2-7; possibly TRBD1 or TRBD2 for D (6 bases each). The V end was cut by 0 bases, the J end by 6 bases, with 21 bases between. Germline CDR1 is DFQATT and CDR2 is SNEGSKA (reference sequence). This CDR3 has 16 amino acids. The CDR3 region has the DNA TGCAGTGCTAGAGATCGTATGGGGGGCAGGGAGGCCGAGCAGTACTTC. Its translation is CSARDRMGGREAEQYF.

This clonotype has a handful of counts. The chain combines TRBV6-1 with TRBJ2-1, with D perhaps TRBD2 (7 bases). Trimming removed 3 bases at V and 7 bases at J, with 16 bases between. This CDR3 is built from 15 residues. Germline CDR1 and CDR2: MNHNS and SASEGT. The chain's CDR3 is CASSDPASGQNEQFF. As DNA, the CDR3 is TGTGCCAGCAGTGATCCGGCTAGCGGACAGAATGAGCAGTTCTTC.

This clonotype was counted ten times or more. The chain recombines TRBV11-2 with TRBJ2-7, with 9 bases identical to TRBD2. Germline CDR1 and CDR2: SGHAT and FQNNGV. J lost 2 bases, V lost 5 bases, and 1 base had no gene match. The CDR3 consists of 13 residues. CDR3 sequence (DNA): TGTGCCAGCAGCCTAGCGGGAACCTACGAGCAGTACTTC. Its translation is CASSLAGTYEQYF.

Note on this clonotype: A read error is possible here, since a much larger clone lies one base away. The DNA is omitted, as the CDR3 cannot be located on it reliably, and the CDR3 follows TCRdb's listing. The gene calls are TRBV29-1 and TRBJ1-6; TRBD1 reflects the table's D call only, with no check against the DNA. Termini included, the CDR3 measures 13 amino acids. CDR1 and CDR2 from the germline V gene are SQVTM and ANQGSEA. The chain's CDR3 is CSVAQGANSPLYF.

This clonotype has at least ten counts. V usage is TRBV5-1 and J usage is TRBJ1-5; perhaps TRBD1 as D (5 bases). V shed 1 base and J shed 6 bases, with 14 bases lying between them. Germline loops: CDR1 SGHRS, CDR2 YFSETQ. The CDR3 contains 15 residues. CDR3 in amino acids: CASSLTPGISQPQHF. In DNA, the CDR3 is TGCGCCAGCAGCTTGACACCAGGGATTAGTCAGCCCCAGCATTTT.

The rearrangement joins TRBV6-6 to TRBJ1-1; weak D call: TRBD1 (5 bases). From germline, CDR1 is MNHNY and CDR2 SVGAGI (reference sequence). This CDR3 comprises 11 residues. V was pared by 6 bases and J by 10 bases, with 12 bases between. The CDR3 is CASSPGLLAFF. DNA for the CDR3: TGTGCCAGCAGCCCAGGGTTACTAGCTTTCTTT.

The rearrangement links TRBV20-1 to TRBJ2-7; TRBD2 might be the D (5 bases). The V end lost 3 bases, the J end lost 5 bases, and 11 bases lay between the germline ends. Germline V gene sequence: CDR1 DFQATT, CDR2 SNEGSKA (reference sequence). The CDR3 spans 12 residues. CDR3 region: CSARAARDEQYF. The CDR3 bases are TGCAGTGCTAGGGCTGCGAGGGACGAGCAGTACTTC.

This chain joins TRBV10-3 and TRBJ2-3; 9 bases agree with TRBD2. The CDR3 is 17 residues long. The germline V gene encodes CDR1 ENHRY and CDR2 SYGVKD. V shed 10 bases, J shed 0 bases, and the junction held 14 bases outside the gene matches. In nucleotides, the CDR3 is TGTGCCACCGCGGGCCCTAGCGGGGCCTCTAGCACAGATACGCAGTATTTT. It is translated as CATAGPSGASSTDTQYF.

The chain has TRBV7-9 and TRBJ2-7; D is ambiguous. V lost 1 base, J lost 3 bases, and 7 bases lay in between. This CDR3 has 13 residues. CDR1 SEHNR and CDR2 FQNEAQ come from the germline V gene (reference sequence). The CDR3 DNA reads TGTGCCAGCAGCTTAGAATCTCGCTACGAGCAGTACTTC. This translates into CASSLESRYEQYF.